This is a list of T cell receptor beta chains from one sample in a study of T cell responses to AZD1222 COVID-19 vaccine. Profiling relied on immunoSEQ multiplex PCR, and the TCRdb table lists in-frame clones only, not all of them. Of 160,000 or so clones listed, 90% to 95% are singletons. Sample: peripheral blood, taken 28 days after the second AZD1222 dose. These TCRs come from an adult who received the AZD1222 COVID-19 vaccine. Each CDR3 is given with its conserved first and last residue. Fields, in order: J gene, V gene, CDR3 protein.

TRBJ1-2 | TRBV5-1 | CASSLEGSFYGYTF
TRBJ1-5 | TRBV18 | CASSEDYQPQHF
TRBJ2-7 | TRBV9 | CASSVGPGGTYEQYF
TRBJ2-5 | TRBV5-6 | CASSLFRQGKGETQYF
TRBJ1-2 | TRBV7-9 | CASSLFEGQGYGYTF
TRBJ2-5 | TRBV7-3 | CASSAQIQETQYF
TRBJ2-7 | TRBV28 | CASRGGTSGAYEQYF
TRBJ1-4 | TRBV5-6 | CASSWTGRNEKLFF
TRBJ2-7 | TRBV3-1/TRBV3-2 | CASSQGTSGSGYEQYF
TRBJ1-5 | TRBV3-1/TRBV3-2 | CASSQDTANTNSNQPQHF
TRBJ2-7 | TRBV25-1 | CASSNGVEQYF
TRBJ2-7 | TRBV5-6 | CASSFSPRQEWGVYEQYF
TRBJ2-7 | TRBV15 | CATSRGQGAGEQYF
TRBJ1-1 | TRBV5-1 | CASSILGTVNTEAFF
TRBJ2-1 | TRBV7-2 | CASSPSRNVEQFF
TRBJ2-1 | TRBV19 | CASSLWDFYNEQFF
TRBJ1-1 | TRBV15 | CATSRVQGSTEAFF
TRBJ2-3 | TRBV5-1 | CASSLNHGEPTDTQYF
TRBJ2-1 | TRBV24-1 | CATSASGRLNEQFF
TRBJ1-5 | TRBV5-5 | CASSLTISSNQPQHF
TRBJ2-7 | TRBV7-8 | CASSSQGTSGSYEQYF
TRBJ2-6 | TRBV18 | CASSPLNAGANSGANVLTF
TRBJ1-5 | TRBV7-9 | CASSFRQYSNQPQHF
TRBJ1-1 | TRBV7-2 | CASSPGRMNTEAFF
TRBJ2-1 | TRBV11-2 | CASSLVSGNSEQFF
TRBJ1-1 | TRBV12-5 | CASAGHTEAFF
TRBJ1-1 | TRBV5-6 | CASKGGVTEAFF
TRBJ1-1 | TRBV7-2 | CASSPSYTEAFF
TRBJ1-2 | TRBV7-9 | CASSPPGATYGYTF
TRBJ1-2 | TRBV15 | CATSRGRDSSYGYTF
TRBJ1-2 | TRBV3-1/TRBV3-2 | CASSQGLNGYTF
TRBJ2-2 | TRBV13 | CASRVAGGRPGELFF
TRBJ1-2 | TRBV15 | CATTPTTSYGYTF